The 30 T cell receptor beta chains below all came from one sample that was sequenced in a study of shared clonotypes between healthy human individuals (dated by TCRdb to 2020 to 2022). Library generation was performed with the immunoSEQ multiplex PCR assay. TCRdb took over this immuneACCESS table, retaining in-frame rearrangements with V and J assigned. Such tables are incomplete; in checked studies, under half of the missing clones stem from an unresolved V gene, and the remainder is unexplained. This sample comprises about 1.1 million clones, roughly 80% of them detected only once. Together, the top ten hold approximately 0.95% of the sample. The source material was memory CD4+ T cells from PBMCs. In the paper's terms, the cell subset or site label means: CD45RA-negative fraction. Every receptor here comes from a man younger than 35 in good health. Some clones in this sample may be carry-over from other donors' samples.

Concerning this clone itself: Other DNA variants within this sample encode the same CDR3. The chain is built from TRBV18 and TRBJ1-2; 9 nucleotides line up with TRBD1. The CDR3 is 15 residues long. The V gene end was trimmed by 2 bases and the J gene end by 3 bases; junction bases not matched to a gene: 4. Germline V CDR1 and CDR2: KGHSH, LQKENI. CDR3: CASSPNRQGDYGYTF. DNA of the CDR3: TGTGCCAGCTCACCAAACCGACAGGGGGACTATGGCTACACCTTC.

In this sample, this clone turned up a few times. The rearrangement links TRBV5-1 to TRBJ1-5; weak D call: TRBD1 (5 bases). Per germline, CDR1 SGHRS and CDR2 YFSETQ. V lost 4 bases and J 7 bases, leaving 15 bases between the germline ends. CDR3 size: 14 residues. The CDR3 is CASSLLGDTQPQHF. Written as DNA, the CDR3 is TGCGCCAGCAGCCTATTGGGGGATACACAGCCCCAGCATTTT.

The genes are TRBV11-2 and TRBJ1-5; 11 positions match TRBD1. J was trimmed by 6 bases and V by 1 base; bases with no gene match: 5. CDR1 is SGHAT and CDR2 is FQNNGV in the germline V gene. This CDR3 is 16 amino acids long. CDR3 residues: CASSLGRTGGGQPQHF. The CDR3 coding sequence is TGTGCCAGCAGCTTAGGGAGGACAGGGGGCGGTCAGCCCCAGCATTTT.

The chain has TRBV30 and TRBJ1-5; 10 bases line up with TRBD1. In germline, CDR1 is GTSNPN, CDR2 SVGIG (reference sequence). CDR3 length: 16 residues. J gave up 3 bases and V 1 base, and 6 bases lay outside the gene matches. CDR3 DNA sequence: TGTGCCTGGAGTGACCCCGGGACAGGGGACAATCAGCCCCAGCATTTT. It yields the protein CAWSDPGTGDNQPQHF.

The chain uses TRBV5-1 and TRBJ2-3, with 9 positions matching TRBD2. Germline trimming cut 7 bases from V and 5 bases from J; bases unmatched to any gene: 14. Germline loops: CDR1 SGHRS, CDR2 YFSETQ. The CDR3 is made up of 16 amino acids. The CDR3 DNA reads as TGCGCCAGCGGGGTAGCGGGAGCGGCGGGCGGAGATACGCAGTATTTT. Translated, it gives CASGVAGAAGGDTQYF.

The J gene is TRBJ2-5, the V gene TRBV7-2; TRBD2 agrees at 14 bases. CDR1 and CDR2 (germline): SGHTA, FQGNSA. After removal of 3 bases from V and 5 bases from J, the junction contained 8 bases not matched to a gene. CDR3 size: 17 residues. CDR3 region: CASSLGLAGVLSETQYF. DNA for the CDR3: TGTGCCAGCAGCTTGGGACTAGCGGGAGTTTTATCGGAGACCCAGTACTTC.

The chain is built from TRBV7-2 and TRBJ2-1, with 7 bases aligning to TRBD1. CDR1 is SGHTA, CDR2 FQGNSA, per germline. CDR3 length equals 14 residues. The J segment lost 1 base and the V segment lost 5 bases, leaving 2 bases of the junction unmatched. In DNA form, the CDR3 reads TGTGCCAGCAGCCCGACAGGGTCCTACAATGAGCAGTTCTTC. Translated, it gives CASSPTGSYNEQFF.

The V gene is TRBV6-6, the J gene TRBJ1-1, with a weak D call TRBD1 (5 bases). Between the trimmed V and J ends, which lost 6 bases and 4 bases, there was a span of 12 bases. The V gene's germline CDR1 is MNHNY and CDR2 SVGAGI (reference sequence). This CDR3 comprises 13 residues. CDR3 in DNA: TGTGCCAGCAGGGACACGGGAGGCACTGAAGCTTTCTTT. Encoded protein: CASRDTGGTEAFF.

The gene calls are TRBV6-5 and TRBJ1-2; D ambiguous. Germline V gene sequence: CDR1 MNHEY, CDR2 SVGAGI. Trimming cost V 4 bases and J 8 bases, with 17 bases left between them. The CDR3 contains 14 residues. CDR3 DNA: TGTGCCAGCAGTTTCGACGGTTGGACCCGGGGCTACACCTTC. Translation gives CASSFDGWTRGYTF.

The chain combines TRBV5-1 with TRBJ2-7; weak D call: TRBD1 (7 bases). Trimming removed 2 bases at V and 2 bases at J, with 17 bases between. Germline assignment: CDR1 SGHRS and CDR2 YFSETQ. CDR3 length: 16 residues. The CDR3 spells CASSLGGTANTYEQYF. CDR3 in DNA: TGCGCCAGCAGCTTAGGAGGGACAGCGAACACCTACGAGCAGTACTTC.

This clone came up a few times. The rearrangement joins TRBV9 to TRBJ2-5, with D hard to call. V was cut by 0 bases and J by 4 bases, with 10 bases left in between. The germline CDR1 and CDR2 sequences are SGDLS and YYNGEE. The CDR3 is made up of 14 amino acids. DNA of the CDR3: TGTGCCAGCAGCGTAGGTGCAGGTCTAGAGACCCAGTACTTC. This sequence encodes CASSVGAGLETQYF. Drawing the rest from reference TRBV9 and TRBJ2-5, the complete variable domain is DSGVTQTPKHLITATGQRVTLRCSPRSGDLSVYWYQQSLDQGLQFLIQYYNGEERAKGNILERFSAQQFPDLHSELNLSSLELGDSALYFCASSVGAGLETQYFGPGTRLLVL.

This chain connects TRBV11-2 to TRBJ2-1; the D gene is possibly TRBD2 (5 bases). There are 14 residues in the CDR3. V dropped 5 bases and J dropped 0 bases, with 8 bases sitting between them. Germline assignment: CDR1 SGHAT and CDR2 FQNNGV. CDR3 in amino acids: CASSTAVSYNEQFF. The CDR3 DNA reads as TGTGCCAGCAGCACAGCGGTCTCCTACAATGAGCAGTTCTTC. The variable domain in full, completed from reference TRBV11-2 and TRBJ2-1, reads EAGVAQSPRYKIIEKRQSVAFWCNPISGHATLYWYQQILGQGPKLLIQFQNNGVVDDSQLPKDRFSAERLKGVDSTLKIQPAKLEDSAVYLCASSTAVSYNEQFFGPGTRLTVL.

Details on this clone: Other DNA sequences from this sample encode an identical CDR3 as well. This chain connects TRBV11-3 to TRBJ1-1; unclear D gene. V was shortened by 5 bases and J by 0 bases, with 7 bases between the two germline ends. Per the germline V gene, CDR1 is SGHNT and CDR2 is YENEEA. The CDR3 consists of 13 residues. This chain's CDR3 is CASSLTLNTEAFF. The CDR3 DNA reads TGTGCCAGCAGCCTAACCTTGAACACTGAAGCTTTCTTT.

The rearrangement links TRBV28 to TRBJ2-3; D perhaps matches TRBD2 (6 bases). CDR3 length: 15 amino acids. Germline values: CDR1 MDHEN, CDR2 SYDVKM. V was cut by 6 bases and J by 3 bases, with 16 bases left in between. The CDR3 nucleotides are TGTGCCAGCAGCAATAGCGGAGGCGCTACAGATACGCAGTATTTT. This sequence encodes CASSNSGGATDTQYF.

The sample holds one count of this clone. The chain recombines TRBV6-1 with TRBJ2-1; 7 nucleotides align to TRBD1. The J segment lost 3 bases and the V segment lost 10 bases, leaving 6 bases of the junction unmatched. Looked up from germline, CDR1 is MNHNS and CDR2 is SASEGT. The CDR3 is 13 residues long. The CDR3 spells CATRGTVYNEQFF. The DNA for the CDR3 is TGTGCCACCCGAGGGACAGTCTACAATGAGCAGTTCTTC.

The chain links TRBV28 to TRBJ1-1, with D possibly TRBD1 on 5 matching bases. Trimming took 0 bases from V and 11 from J, leaving 7 bases between them. The germline gives CDR1 MDHEN, CDR2 SYDVKM. The CDR3 is made up of 11 amino acids. For the CDR3, the DNA is TGTGCCAGCAGTTTATGGGGGCGGGCTTTCTTT. Translating it yields CASSLWGRAFF. The full variable domain, rest sourced from reference TRBV28 and TRBJ1-1, is DVKVTQSSRYLVKRTGEKVFLECVQDMDHENMFWYRQDPGLGLRLIYFSYDVKMKEKGDIPEGYSVSREKKERFSLILESASTNQTSMYLCASSLWGRAFFGQGTRLTVV.

The J gene is TRBJ2-3, the V gene TRBV6-1; possible D gene TRBD1, 6 bases. Trimming shortened V by 3 bases and J by 7 bases, and 11 bases separated the two germline ends. Germline-derived CDR1 and CDR2 are MNHNS and SASEGT. The CDR3 extends over 13 amino acids. For the CDR3, the DNA is TGTGCCAGCAGTGAGAGCGACAGGAATACGCAGTATTTT. Its translation is CASSESDRNTQYF.

The chain carries TRBV11-2 and TRBJ1-2; TRBD1 matches at 9 bases. This CDR3 region has 17 residues. Per the germline V gene, CDR1 is SGHAT and CDR2 is FQNNGV. The ends lost 5 bases at V and 1 base at J; junction bases unmatched: 11. The CDR3 region is CASSAPGQGLFNYGYTF. In DNA form, the CDR3 reads TGTGCCAGCAGCGCCCCGGGACAGGGCTTATTTAACTATGGCTACACCTTC.

The chain joins TRBV5-4 to TRBJ1-2, with unresolved D. The CDR3 loop spans 12 amino acids. V was shortened by 1 base and J by 6 bases, with 7 bases between the two germline ends. Germline loops: CDR1 SGHNT, CDR2 YYREEE (reference sequence). The DNA for the CDR3 is TGTGCCAGCAGCTTGTCCCTTGATGGCTACACCTTC. Protein: CASSLSLDGYTF.

The chain has TRBV19 and TRBJ2-1, with 12 bases matching TRBD2. V was pared by 7 bases and J by 8 bases, with 12 bases of the junction left unmatched. The CDR3 length is 16 residues. CDR1 and CDR2 from the germline V gene are LNHDA and SQIVND (reference sequence). The CDR3 coding sequence is TGTGCCAGTACCTCAAGGGCTAGCGGGAGGGCCCATGAGCAGTTCTTC. It encodes CASTSRASGRAHEQFF. The full variable domain, its missing parts supplied by reference TRBV19 and TRBJ2-1, is DGGITQSPKYLFRKEGQNVTLSCEQNLNHDAMYWYRQDPGQGLRLIYYSQIVNDFQKGDIAEGYSVSREKKESFPLTVTSAQKNPTAFYLCASTSRASGRAHEQFFGPGTRLTVL.

The chain has TRBV5-1 and TRBJ2-5, with 7 bases matching TRBD2. With 5 bases clipped from V and 5 bases from J, the junction kept 12 bases outside the gene matches. The CDR3 length is 15 residues. From germline, CDR1 is SGHRS and CDR2 YFSETQ. The CDR3 region is CASRPTGRSGETQYF. The CDR3 DNA reads TGCGCCAGCAGGCCCACCGGGAGGTCGGGGGAGACCCAGTACTTC. The whole variable domain, filled in from reference TRBV5-1 and TRBJ2-5, reads KAGVTQTPRYLIKTRGQQVTLSCSPISGHRSVSWYQQTPGQGLQFLFEYFSETQRNKGNFPGRFSGRQFSNSRSEMNVSTLELGDSALYLCASRPTGRSGETQYFGPGTRLLVL.

The chain employs TRBV7-9 and TRBJ1-2; the D is unclear. Trimming removed 8 bases from V and 0 bases from J, with 7 bases in between. Germline V gene sequence: CDR1 SEHNR, CDR2 FQNEAQ (reference sequence). CDR3 size: 12 residues. The CDR3: CASQPPNYGYTF. In DNA, the CDR3 is TGTGCCAGCCAGCCCCCTAACTATGGCTACACCTTC.

The chain employs TRBV6-6 and TRBJ2-1; D uncertain. Trimming took 6 bases from V and 12 from J, leaving 12 bases between them. The CDR3 totals 11 residues. Germline CDR1 is MNHNY and CDR2 is SVGAGI (reference sequence). Written as DNA, the CDR3 is TGTGCCAGCAGATCATACAGTGGGCAGTTCTTC. This codes for CASRSYSGQFF.

V usage is TRBV7-9 and J usage is TRBJ2-2; D is perhaps TRBD2 (5 bases). Germline CDR1 reads SEHNR; CDR2 reads FQNEAQ (reference sequence). The germline V and J ends were trimmed by 6 bases and 7 bases, with 12 bases remaining between them. The CDR3 extends over 13 amino acids. The CDR3 coding sequence is TGTGCCAGCAGAACCGGGGTTGGCGGGGAGCTGTTTTTT. It codes for CASRTGVGGELFF.

This chain links TRBV7-6 with TRBJ2-7; D gene ambiguous. Trimming shortened V by 3 bases and J by 5 bases, and 11 bases separated the two germline ends. The CDR3 covers 13 residues. Per the germline V gene, CDR1 is SGHVS and CDR2 is FNYEAQ. CDR3: CASSFSVGNEQYF. The CDR3 coding sequence is TGTGCCAGCAGCTTTAGTGTTGGGAACGAGCAGTACTTC.

This clone was counted once. This chain links TRBV10-3 with TRBJ2-1; TRBD2 matches 9 bases. This CDR3 contains 14 residues. The V gene end was trimmed by 2 bases and the J gene end by 15 bases; junction bases not matched to a gene: 11. Per germline, CDR1 ENHRY and CDR2 SYGVKD. In DNA, the CDR3 is TGTGCCATCAGTGAGGAAGATAGCGGGGGAGGGGGGTTCTTC. The encoded protein is CAISEEDSGGGGFF.

The chain uses TRBV7-2 and TRBJ1-1; 8 nucleotides line up with TRBD1. Germline-derived CDR1 and CDR2 are SGHTA and FQGNSA. The CDR3 contains 15 residues. Losses at the gene ends were 5 bases for V and 8 bases for J; bases not matched to a gene: 13. CDR3 loop: CASSITGTGWGEAFF. The DNA of the CDR3 is TGTGCCAGCAGCATTACCGGGACAGGTTGGGGGGAAGCTTTCTTT.

V usage is TRBV2 and J usage is TRBJ2-7; 9 nucleotides agree with TRBD1. This CDR3 is built from 15 residues. Germline V CDR1 and CDR2: SNHLY, FYNNEI. Germline trimming cut 6 bases from V and 2 bases from J; bases unmatched to any gene: 8. DNA of the CDR3: TGTGCCAGCAGCCTCGGACAGGGGCCCCCCTACGAGCAGTACTTC. Translating gives CASSLGQGPPYEQYF.

This clone was recorded a few times. This chain joins TRBV7-3 and TRBJ1-2, with a weak D call TRBD1 (5 bases). This CDR3 contains 14 residues. CDR1 is SGHTA and CDR2 is FQGTGA in the germline V gene. Trimming shortened V by 5 bases and J by 7 bases, and 17 bases separated the two germline ends. The CDR3 here is CASSESTGRSGYTF. In nucleotides, the CDR3 is TGTGCCAGCAGCGAGTCCACGGGGCGATCTGGCTACACCTTC.

As DNA, the CDR3 is TGCGCCAGCAGCTTGGAACTAGCGGGAGTCTATGAGCAGTTCTTC. As protein: CASSLELAGVYEQFF. V gene TRBV5-1 combines with J gene TRBJ2-1; TRBD2 matches at 11 bases. V trimming: 0 bases; J trimming: 8 bases; junction bases outside the gene matches: 4. The V gene's germline CDR1 is SGHRS and CDR2 YFSETQ. The CDR3 runs 15 residues.